These 3 T cell receptor beta chains were all obtained from the same sample, sequenced in a study of T cells in Graves' hyperthyroidism and ophthalmopathy. RNA transcripts yielded amplified TCR beta CDR3 regions. Using the HTBI primer set, a first-round RT-PCR was run on the TCR CDR3. TCRdb redid the calling of the multiplex PCR reads with MiXCR, one entry per CDR3 protein. The sample lists 300,000 to 500,000 distinct CDR3 sequences; 11% to 15% were seen once. The sequencing sample was made of blood. The receptors shown here come from a middle-aged man with Graves' ophthalmopathy.

There are many counts of this clonotype. V gene TRBV20-1 combines with J gene TRBJ2-3, with D uncertain. The V gene's germline CDR1 is DFQATT and CDR2 SNEGSKA (reference sequence). The CDR3 is made up of 13 amino acids. V was clipped by 5 bases and J by 0 bases, with 9 bases between them. This CDR3 is CSAPPESTDTQYF. The CDR3 DNA reads TGCAGTGCTCCCCCAGAAAGCACAGATACGCAGTATTTT.

This clonotype was recorded many times. The V gene is TRBV20-1, the J gene TRBJ2-5; D is uncertain. Trimming stripped 7 bases from V and 4 bases from J, with 13 bases between. Germline-derived CDR1 and CDR2 are DFQATT and SNEGSKA (reference sequence). The CDR3 runs 12 residues. The CDR3 spells CSVGRALETQYF. CDR3 nucleotide sequence: TGCAGTGTTGGTAGGGCTTTAGAGACCCAGTACTTC.

This clonotype was detected many times. This sequence joins TRBV5-6 and TRBJ2-5, with 7 bases identical to TRBD1. Germline lookup yields CDR1 SGHDT and CDR2 YYEEEE. Trimming took 1 base from V and 0 from J; bases not matched to a gene: 3. CDR3 length: 15 amino acids. In DNA form, the CDR3 reads TGTGCCAGCAGCTTGCCAGGGACAGACCAAGAGACCCAGTACTTC. This sequence encodes CASSLPGTDQETQYF.